These T cell receptor beta chains were read from a single sample in a study of T-cell reconstitution after alpha-beta-depleted transplantation in children. TCRdb itself ran the PCR reads through MiXCR, one entry per CDR3 protein. This table has 500,000 to 600,000 distinct CDR3 sequences, about 18% appearing once. Here the sequenced sample was PBMCs from the stem cell graft donor, taken from the stem cell graft. The source is a human donor who donated a stem cell graft to a child with acute lymphoblastic leukemia. CDR3s include the opening cysteine and the closing phenylalanine or tryptophan. D genes are given only for firm matches. Clone size is not always given. Where it is, it says once, few, many or a class for expanded clones.

NA,NA,17,TRBJ2-7,TRBV12-3/TRBV12-4,TGTGCCAGCAGTTTAGTTAGGGGAGCAGGAACCCGCTACGAGCAGTACTTC,CASSLVRGAGTRYEQYF
NA,NA,12,TRBJ2-5,TRBV5-1,TGCGCCAGCAGCCCCCTCCTCGGGACCCAGTACTTC,CASSPLLGTQYF
NA,TRBD1,18,TRBJ1-6,TRBV5-1,TGCGCCAGCAGCTCCCGGATGACAGGGTGGTCCTATAATTCACCCCTCCACTTT,CASSSRMTGWSYNSPLHF
few,NA,15,TRBJ2-2,TRBV7-3,TGTGCCAGCAGCTTAAGTGGGATAGACACCGGGGAGCTGTTTTTT,CASSLSGIDTGELFF
few,NA,12,TRBJ2-5,TRBV7-9,TGTGCCAGCAGCAAACATGGAGAGACCCAGTACTTC,CASSKHGETQYF
NA,TRBD2,18,TRBJ2-5,TRBV4-1,TGCGCCAGCAGCCAAGATGCTAGGGGACTAGGGCACCAAGAGACCCAGTACTTC,CASSQDARGLGHQETQYF
few,NA,14,TRBJ2-7,TRBV5-1,TGCGCCAGCAGCTTGGGCCTTTCCTTCGGAGAGCAGTACTTC,CASSLGLSFGEQYF
few,NA,12,TRBJ1-3,TRBV2,TGTGCCAGCAGTTACTCTGGAAACACCATATATTTT,CASSYSGNTIYF
few,NA,16,TRBJ2-1,TRBV20-1,TGCAGTGCTAGTGAGCGAGTTGGTGTTTATGGGGGTGAGCAGTTCTTC,CSASERVGVYGGEQFF
NA,TRBD1,18,TRBJ2-1,TRBV12-3/TRBV12-4,TGTGCCAGCAGTTTAGATCCACAGGGGGCGTCTCGGGGCAATGAGCAGTTCTTC,CASSLDPQGASRGNEQFF
few,NA,14,TRBJ1-1,TRBV25-1,TGTGCCAGCCTCCCGATTTACCCGGGCACTGAAGCTTTCTTT,CASLPIYPGTEAFF
NA,TRBD2,15,TRBJ2-1,TRBV9,TGTGCCAGCAGCGTATCACTAGCGGGAGTGAATGAGCAGTTCTTC,CASSVSLAGVNEQFF
few,TRBD2,18,TRBJ2-7,TRBV15,TGTGCCACCAGCAGAGGGGCCGGACTAGCGGGAGGAGCCTACGAGCAGTACTTC,CATSRGAGLAGGAYEQYF
NA,NA,15,TRBJ1-1,TRBV5-1,TGCGCCAGCAGCCTGGACTTCCTTTTGAACACTGAAGCTTTCTTT,CASSLDFLLNTEAFF
few,TRBD2,19,TRBJ2-1,TRBV6-4,TGTGCCAGCAGAATATACGGACTAGCGGGAGAGGGCCCCTACAATGAGCAGTTCTTC,CASRIYGLAGEGPYNEQFF
few,NA,15,TRBJ1-5,TRBV18,TGTGCCAGCTCACGGGCAGGGCGAAGCAATCAGCCCCAGCATTTT,CASSRAGRSNQPQHF
few,TRBD1,15,TRBJ2-7,TRBV5-6,TGTGCCAGCAGCATACCGGGACAGGGACCTTACGAGCAGTACTTC,CASSIPGQGPYEQYF
NA,TRBD1,16,TRBJ2-7,TRBV27,TGTGCCAGCACAGTTTTCGGTACAGGGGCTGCCTACGAGCAGTACTTC,CASTVFGTGAAYEQYF
few,NA,12,TRBJ2-4,TRBV29-1,TGCAGCGTTGCGGGGGTAGGAAACATTCAGTACTTC,CSVAGVGNIQYF
NA,TRBD2,15,TRBJ2-7,TRBV7-2,TGTGCCAGCAGCCCCCTGAGCGGGAGGCGTTACGAGCAGTACTTC,CASSPLSGRRYEQYF
NA,TRBD2,15,TRBJ2-1,TRBV5-1,TGCGCCAGCAGCGCCGGGGGAGCGGGAGCCTATGAGCAGTTCTTC,CASSAGGAGAYEQFF
NA,NA,13,TRBJ2-7,TRBV14,TGTGCCAGCAGCCAAGATCGGGTCCGCGAGCAGTACTTC,CASSQDRVREQYF
few,NA,14,TRBJ2-1,TRBV27,TGTGCCAGCCAACTAGCCTACCACTACAATGAGCAGTTCTTC,CASQLAYHYNEQFF
few,NA,16,TRBJ1-5,TRBV6-1,TGTGCCAGCAGGGCGAAATACCTCTATAGCAATCAGCCCCAGCATTTT,CASRAKYLYSNQPQHF
NA,NA,15,TRBJ2-1,TRBV5-6,TGTGCCAGCAGCTTGGGACTTATCAGTTACAATGAGCAGTTCTTC,CASSLGLISYNEQFF
NA,TRBD2,17,TRBJ2-3,TRBV20-1,TGCAGTGCTAGAGATCTAAGGGATAGCGGGAGCCCAGATACGCAGTATTTT,CSARDLRDSGSPDTQYF
NA,TRBD1,12,TRBJ2-7,TRBV2,TGTGCCAGCAATGGGGACAGGCTTGAGCAGTACTTC,CASNGDRLEQYF
many,NA,13,TRBJ2-1,TRBV13,TGTGCCAGCAGCTCGACCTCTTACAATGAGCAGTTCTTC,CASSSTSYNEQFF
NA,TRBD2,18,TRBJ2-2,TRBV5-1,TGCGCCAGCAGCTCCGGGACTAGCGGGCACTCGAACACCGGGGAGCTGTTTTTT,CASSSGTSGHSNTGELFF
NA,NA,17,TRBJ2-3,TRBV2,TGTGCCAGCGGGGGGCTCCAAGAACTTACTAGCACAGATACGCAGTATTTT,CASGGLQELTSTDTQYF
NA,NA,14,TRBJ2-5,TRBV7-9,TGTGCCAGCAGCTTAGCAGGGTTTAGGGAGACCCAGTACTTC,CASSLAGFRETQYF
NA,NA,14,TRBJ2-7,TRBV9,TGTGCCAGCAGCGTAGGGGCTATTTCCTACGAGCAGTACTTC,CASSVGAISYEQYF
few,NA,11,TRBJ2-5,TRBV18,TGTGCCAGCTCACCGACGGGCCCCCAGTACTTC,CASSPTGPQYF
few,NA,16,TRBJ2-3,TRBV5-1,TGCGCCAGCAAAGGAGCGGACAGCGCTAGCACAGATACGCAGTATTTT,CASKGADSASTDTQYF
few,TRBD1,15,TRBJ2-5,TRBV11-1,TGTGCCAGCAGCCCATGGGACAGGGTCCGAGAGACCCAGTACTTC,CASSPWDRVRETQYF
NA,NA,15,TRBJ1-1,TRBV20-1,TGCAGTGCTTCCCAGGGGCTCCCCTTTACTGTTGAAGCTTTCTTT,CSASQGLPFTVEAFF
NA,TRBD2,13,TRBJ2-3,TRBV5-1,TGCGCCAGCAGAAGCGGGGGGGGAGATACGCAGTATTTT,CASRSGGGDTQYF
few,TRBD2,16,TRBJ2-1,TRBV6-1,TGTGCCAGCAGTGAGTGGCGGGAGGTCCCTGAAGGAGAGCAGTTCTTC,CASSEWREVPEGEQFF
NA,NA,14,TRBJ1-2,TRBV7-3,TGTGCCAGCAGCTTAACTTTCCTATCCGGTGGCTACACCTTC,CASSLTFLSGGYTF
NA,NA,10,TRBJ2-3,TRBV5-5,TGTGCCAGCAGTAGAGATACGCAGTATTTT,CASSRDTQYF
few,NA,13,TRBJ2-7,TRBV4-1,TGCGCCAGCAGCCAAGTGGGCAGAGCCGAGCAGTACTTC,CASSQVGRAEQYF
few,NA,12,TRBJ2-3,TRBV2,TGTGCCAGCATAACCCGTAGAGTAGAGCAGTATTTT,CASITRRVEQYF
NA,NA,14,TRBJ1-5,TRBV27,TGTGCCAGCAGTTTATCGAGGTTAGATCAGCCCCAGCATTTT,CASSLSRLDQPQHF
few,NA,16,TRBJ1-2,TRBV11-1,TGTGCCAGCAGCTTATCGTCAGGTTTGGGGAACTATGGCTACACCTTC,CASSLSSGLGNYGYTF
few,NA,12,TRBJ2-1,TRBV27,TGTGCCAGCAGTTTAATCAGTAGTGAGCAGTTCTTC,CASSLISSEQFF
few,NA,13,TRBJ1-1,TRBV12-3/TRBV12-4,TGTGCCAGCAGTTTGCCGAGAGGGACTGAAGCTTTCTTT,CASSLPRGTEAFF
few,NA,16,TRBJ2-7,TRBV7-8,TGTGCCAGCAGCCTAGACCTCGGTAGCTTGTTCCACGAGCAGTACTTC,CASSLDLGSLFHEQYF
few,NA,15,TRBJ1-2,TRBV12-3/TRBV12-4,TGTGCCAGCAGTTCCCCACGTGCAGGGGTCTATGGCTACACCTTC,CASSSPRAGVYGYTF
few,NA,13,TRBJ1-5,TRBV2,TGTGCCAGCAAGGGGACAAGCAACCTTCCCCAGCATTTT,CASKGTSNLPQHF
few,NA,13,TRBJ2-7,TRBV5-5,TGTGCCAGCAGCCCCGGGGCACTCTACGAGCAGTACTTC,CASSPGALYEQYF
NA,TRBD2,16,TRBJ2-1,TRBV20-1,TGCAGTGCTAGAGACATACTAGCGGGCACTATCAATGAGCAGTTCTTC,CSARDILAGTINEQFF
NA,NA,13,TRBJ1-6,TRBV20-1,TGCAGTGCTTCGGGGGGATCTAATTCACCCCTCCACTTT,CSASGGSNSPLHF
NA,NA,13,TRBJ1-1,TRBV5-1,TGCGCCAGCAGCTTGGACAGGGTAGGATTTGCTTTCTTT,CASSLDRVGFAFF
few,NA,12,TRBJ2-1,TRBV29-1,TGCAGCGTTGTCCGGGACTCCAATGAGCAGTTCTTC,CSVVRDSNEQFF
few,NA,12,TRBJ2-1,TRBV29-1,TGCAGCGTTACCCCAACAGGGTATGAGCAGTTCTTC,CSVTPTGYEQFF
NA,NA,16,TRBJ1-1,TRBV5-1,TGCGCCAGCAGCTCGACCGAAACAGGGCGGCGGACTGAAGCTTTCTTT,CASSSTETGRRTEAFF
NA,NA,15,TRBJ2-7,TRBV4-1,TGCGCCAGCAGCCAAGATGGATCAGTAGCCTACGAGCAGTACTTC,CASSQDGSVAYEQYF
NA,NA,14,TRBJ1-6,TRBV28,TGTGCCAGCAGTCCGGGGCCCTTAGGGACACCCCTCCACTTT,CASSPGPLGTPLHF
NA,TRBD2,18,TRBJ2-5,TRBV9,TGTGCCAGCAGCGCACCCCACCAGGGACTAGCGAAACAAGAGACCCAGTACTTC,CASSAPHQGLAKQETQYF